This passage covers 15 T cell receptor beta chains from one sample sequenced in a study of yellow fever vaccine responses in identical twins. TCRdb fed the RT-PCR reads into MiXCR, producing one record per CDR3 protein. The sample lists about 19,000 distinct CDR3 sequences, approximately 70% occurring once. Source: T cells from blood (PBMCs), unsorted or a sorted subset (not recorded which), taken before or after yellow fever vaccination (not recorded which). The receptor source for this set is a woman in her late teens or twenties who received the yellow fever vaccine.

The V and J genes are TRBV11-3 and TRBJ2-1; tentatively, D is TRBD1 (6 bases). The length of the CDR3 is 17 residues. V lost 1 base and J 4 bases, leaving 17 bases between the germline ends. Germline V CDR1 and CDR2: SGHNT, YENEEA. CDR3: CASSLGKGQKFYNEQFF. CDR3 coding DNA: TGTGCCAGCAGCTTAGGGAAGGGACAAAAGTTTTACAATGAGCAGTTCTTC. Filled out from reference TRBV11-3 and TRBJ2-1, the complete variable domain reads EAGVVQSPRYKIIEKKQPVAFWCNPISGHNTLYWYLQNLGQGPELLIRYENEEAVDDSQLPKDRFSAERLKGVDSTLKIQPAELGDSAVYLCASSLGKGQKFYNEQFFGPGTRLTVL.

The gene calls are TRBV5-1 and TRBJ2-5; the D gene is possibly TRBD2 (5 bases). This CDR3 is 16 amino acids long. Deletions cut 0 bases from V and 0 bases from J, with 12 bases between. The V gene's germline CDR1 is SGHRS and CDR2 YFSETQ. Here the CDR3 DNA reads TGCGCCAGCAGCTTGGATGGTGGCGGGTACCAAGAGACCCAGTACTTC. It yields the protein CASSLDGGGYQETQYF. Combining the CDR3 with reference TRBV5-1 and TRBJ2-5 gives the whole variable domain KAGVTQTPRYLIKTRGQQVTLSCSPISGHRSVSWYQQTPGQGLQFLFEYFSETQRNKGNFPGRFSGRQFSNSRSEMNVSTLELGDSALYLCASSLDGGGYQETQYFGPGTRLLVL.

The chain combines TRBV27 with TRBJ2-1; 8 positions agree with TRBD2. The V and J ends lost 2 bases and 8 bases, in that order; junction bases with no gene match: 8. The CDR3 loop spans 15 amino acids. Per germline, CDR1 MNHEY and CDR2 SMNVEV (reference sequence). This chain's CDR3 is CASSLLGGEFDEQFF. As DNA, the CDR3 is TGTGCCAGCAGTTTACTCGGGGGGGAGTTTGATGAGCAGTTCTTC.

CDR3 loop: CSARIRGQGFMNTEAFF. The DNA for the CDR3 is TGCAGTGCTAGGATCCGGGGACAGGGGTTCATGAACACTGAAGCTTTCTTT. V is TRBV20-1 and J is TRBJ1-1; 10 nucleotides match TRBD1. V lost 3 bases to trimming and J lost 0 bases; unmatched junction nucleotides: 10. There are 17 residues in the CDR3. Germline CDR1 is DFQATT and CDR2 is SNEGSKA (reference sequence).

The chain combines TRBV5-1 with TRBJ2-3; tentative D call: TRBD1 (5 bases). The CDR3 has 13 amino acids. V was trimmed by 4 bases and J by 2 bases, leaving 8 bases between them. Germline values: CDR1 SGHRS, CDR2 YFSETQ. As DNA, the CDR3 is TGCGCCAGCAGCGACAGCTTCACAGATACGCAGTATTTT. Its protein is CASSDSFTDTQYF.

The V gene is TRBV5-1, the J gene TRBJ2-2, with 9 bases fitting TRBD1. CDR1 is SGHRS and CDR2 is YFSETQ in the germline V gene. Trimming removed 0 bases from V and 3 bases from J; junction bases left unmatched: 0. This CDR3 has 15 amino acids. CDR3: CASSLGQGDTGELFF. The DNA of the CDR3 is TGCGCCAGCAGCTTGGGACAGGGGGACACCGGGGAGCTGTTTTTT. The full variable domain, in which reference TRBV5-1 and TRBJ2-2 provide the parts outside the CDR3, is KAGVTQTPRYLIKTRGQQVTLSCSPISGHRSVSWYQQTPGQGLQFLFEYFSETQRNKGNFPGRFSGRQFSNSRSEMNVSTLELGDSALYLCASSLGQGDTGELFFGEGSRLTVL.

CDR3 coding DNA: TGCAGCGTTGCACAGGGGAGGTCGGAGACCCAGTACTTC. The encoded protein is CSVAQGRSETQYF. The rearrangement uses TRBV29-1 and TRBJ2-5; tentatively, D is TRBD1 (7 bases). The CDR3 runs to 13 residues. Per germline, CDR1 SQVTM and CDR2 ANQGSEA. Trimming cost V 4 bases and J 5 bases, with 14 bases left between them.

J is TRBJ2-1 and V is TRBV12-3 or TRBV12-4, with 9 positions matching TRBD2. J was trimmed by 6 bases and V by 5 bases; bases with no gene match: 8. CDR3 length: 15 amino acids. The CDR3 bases are TGTGCCAGCAGTGTAGTTCTAGCGGGGTTCAATGAGCAGTTCTTC. Its translation is CASSVVLAGFNEQFF.

The CDR3 protein is CASSPSGRGEQFF. CDR3 bases: TGTGCCAGCTCACCGTCAGGTAGGGGTGAGCAGTTCTTC. This sequence joins TRBV18 and TRBJ2-1; D possibly corresponds to TRBD1 (5 bases). The CDR3 runs 13 residues. Per the germline V gene, CDR1 is KGHSH and CDR2 is LQKENI. The ends were cut back, 3 bases at V and 9 bases at J, with 12 bases in the middle.

The rearrangement uses TRBV3-1 and TRBJ2-1, with 7 positions matching TRBD2. Per the germline V gene, CDR1 is LGHDT and CDR2 is YNNKEL (reference sequence). V was clipped by 6 bases and J by 0 bases; unmatched bases: 8. CDR3 size: 16 residues. The DNA of the CDR3 is TGTGCCAGCAGTCCCGTGTTAGCGGGCTCCTACAATGAGCAGTTCTTC. Its translation is CASSPVLAGSYNEQFF.

The V gene is TRBV12-3 or TRBV12-4, the J gene TRBJ2-2, with D maybe TRBD2 (5 bases). This CDR3 is 12 amino acids long. V was cut by 6 bases and J by 6 bases, with 8 bases left in between. For the CDR3, the DNA is TGTGCCAGCAGACTAGTGGCCGGGGAGCTGTTTTTT. This translates into CASRLVAGELFF.

DNA of the CDR3: TGCGCCAGCAGCTTGGGTTTTGGCACCGGGGAGCTGTTTTTT. It specifies CASSLGFGTGELFF. The rearrangement links TRBV5-1 to TRBJ2-2; D is unclear. The germline V gene has CDR1 SGHRS and CDR2 YFSETQ. Trimming removed 0 bases at V and 4 bases at J, with 7 bases between. This CDR3 spans 14 amino acids.

This chain links TRBV11-1 with TRBJ2-1, with D unresolved. Germline CDR1 SGHAT, CDR2 FQDESV (reference sequence). The CDR3 is made up of 16 amino acids. V was pared by 4 bases and J by 3 bases, with 16 bases between. Here the CDR3 DNA reads TGTGCCAGCAGCTCACCCGGCGGACCGAACTACAATGAGCAGTTCTTC. Translated: CASSSPGGPNYNEQFF. The whole variable domain, filled in from reference TRBV11-1 and TRBJ2-1, reads EAEVAQSPRYKITEKSQAVAFWCDPISGHATLYWYRQILGQGPELLVQFQDESVVDDSQLPKDRFSAERLKGVDSTLKIQPAELGDSAMYLCASSSPGGPNYNEQFFGPGTRLTVL.

J is TRBJ2-5 and V is TRBV27, with TRBD2 matching over 14 bases. Germline V gene lookup returns CDR1 MNHEY and CDR2 SMNVEV (reference sequence). Trimming cost V 5 bases and J 6 bases; bases outside gene matches: 8. This CDR3 spans 16 amino acids. The CDR3 sequence: CASSAWGTSGSKTQYF. Here the CDR3 DNA reads TGTGCCAGCAGTGCATGGGGGACTAGCGGGAGTAAGACCCAGTACTTC.

About this clonotype itself: One junction end disagrees with the germline gene, perhaps due to a read error. The CDR3 reads CTSSLSGGICSPLHF. DNA of the CDR3: TGCACCAGCAGTTTATCAGGGGGAATTTGTTCACCCCTCCACTTT. V usage is TRBV27 and J usage is TRBJ1-6, with TRBD1 matching over 7 bases. CDR3 size: 15 residues. CDR1 is MNHEY, CDR2 SMNVEV, per germline (reference sequence).